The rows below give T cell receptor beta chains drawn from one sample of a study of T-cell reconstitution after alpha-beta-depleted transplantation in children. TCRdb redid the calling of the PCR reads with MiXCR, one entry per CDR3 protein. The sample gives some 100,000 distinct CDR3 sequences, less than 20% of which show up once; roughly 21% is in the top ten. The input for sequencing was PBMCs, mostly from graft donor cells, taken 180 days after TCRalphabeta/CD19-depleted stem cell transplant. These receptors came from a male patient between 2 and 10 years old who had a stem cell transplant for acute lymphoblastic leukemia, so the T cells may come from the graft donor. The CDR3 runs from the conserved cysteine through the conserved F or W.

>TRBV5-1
CASSPGGEGGYTF
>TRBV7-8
CASSLGGPGERPQHF
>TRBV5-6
CASSATGWYWNTEAFF
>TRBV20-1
CSAGGPPTYEQYF
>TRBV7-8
CASSFRTGEGAFF
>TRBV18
CASSALRLGGLTSGNNIYF
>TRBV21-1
CASIRTGGNSPLHF
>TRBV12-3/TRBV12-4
CASTDRLGRNTEAFF
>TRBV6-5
CASSYSKTGGYTEAFF
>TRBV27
CASSGQHEYNEQFF
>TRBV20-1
CSARGDRNTGELFF
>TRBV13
CASSPSGLLETQYF
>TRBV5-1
CASSSTVAKNIQYF
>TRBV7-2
CASSLGLLDQPQHF
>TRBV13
CASSIRQGRGEKLFF
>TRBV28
CASSRQDGQPQHF
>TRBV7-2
CASSLLLSRAGNTIYF
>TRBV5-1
CASRPDLNYGYTF
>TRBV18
CASSPSQGRLQETQYF
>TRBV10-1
CASRQDSYNEQFF
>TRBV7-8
CASSPTGQGAGANVLTF